The rows below give T cell receptor beta chains drawn from one sample of a study of blood T cells in healthy people across ages. TCRdb ran MiXCR on the 5' RACE reads and lists one entry per CDR3 protein. The profile shows approximately 880,000 distinct CDR3 sequences, under 50% of them singletons. The source material was blood. The receptors come from a man aged 25-45 years in good health. Each CDR3 is given with its conserved first and last residue. Each record gives: V gene, D gene, J gene, clone size, CDR3 protein, CDR3 DNA. D genes are given only for firm matches. Part of the rows lack a size; the others show once, few, many or a class for expanded clones.

>TRBV30|.|TRBJ1-5|.
CASQTGNQPQHF
TGTGCCTCCCAGACGGGCAATCAGCCCCAGCATTTT
>TRBV20-1|TRBD1|TRBJ2-1|.
CSVSNLGTGHYNEQFF
TGCAGTGTTTCTAATCTCGGGACAGGACACTACAATGAGCAGTTCTTC
>TRBV7-6|.|TRBJ2-1|.
CASSLGHLVGSYNEQFF
TGTGCCAGCAGCTTAGGGCATCTCGTGGGCTCCTACAATGAGCAGTTCTTC
>TRBV9|.|TRBJ2-3|many
CASSVGTIVTDTQYF
TGTGCCAGCAGCGTAGGGACTATCGTCACAGATACGCAGTATTTT
>TRBV5-1|.|TRBJ1-5|few
CASSLEGSSSNQPQHF
TGCGCCAGCAGCTTGGAGGGCTCTTCTAGCAATCAGCCCCAGCATTTT
>TRBV12-3/TRBV12-4|.|TRBJ2-3|many
CASSRAGTDTQYF
TGTGCCAGCAGCCGGGCCGGCACAGATACGCAGTATTTT
>TRBV4-1|.|TRBJ2-3|few
CASSSGRADTQYF
TGCGCCAGCAGCTCGGGGAGAGCAGATACGCAGTATTTT
>TRBV5-1|TRBD1|TRBJ2-7|few
CASSWTGDGYEQYF
TGCGCCAGCAGCTGGACAGGGGATGGTTACGAGCAGTACTTC
>TRBV7-2|TRBD2|TRBJ2-1|.
CASSLEGGGGYNEQFF
TGTGCCAGCAGCTTGGAGGGCGGGGGGGGATACAATGAGCAGTTCTTC
>TRBV7-9|TRBD1|TRBJ1-4|.
CASSSGQGAVEKLFF
TGTGCCAGCAGCTCCGGACAGGGGGCGGTTGAAAAACTGTTTTTT
>TRBV27|.|TRBJ2-1|.
CASSYEGFHNEQFF
TGTGCCAGCAGTTATGAGGGCTTTCACAATGAGCAGTTCTTC
>TRBV18|.|TRBJ1-1|.
CASSPRAGSTEAFF
TGTGCCAGCTCACCACGAGCAGGGAGCACTGAAGCTTTCTTT
>TRBV7-9|.|TRBJ2-7|.
CASSPSWTGYEQYF
TGTGCCAGCAGCCCCTCGTGGACGGGATACGAGCAGTACTTC
>TRBV7-9|.|TRBJ1-2|few
CAGQGDYGYTF
TGTGCCGGCCAGGGAGACTATGGCTACACCTTC
>TRBV19|.|TRBJ2-1|.
CASSKPGETYNEQFF
TGTGCCAGTAGTAAGCCTGGGGAGACCTACAATGAGCAGTTCTTC
>TRBV3-1|TRBD2|TRBJ2-3|.
CASSPEPSGGTISTRSTDTQYF
TGTGCCAGCAGCCCTGAGCCTAGCGGGGGGACGATTTCGACCCGGAGCACAGATACGCAGTATTTT
>TRBV6-5|.|TRBJ2-1|few
CASRTLNEQFF
TGTGCCAGCAGGACGCTCAATGAGCAGTTCTTC
>TRBV29-1|.|TRBJ2-1|.
CSVRNWTSSYNEQFF
TGCAGCGTACGGAACTGGACGAGCTCCTACAATGAGCAGTTCTTC
>TRBV5-1|.|TRBJ2-3|few
CASSLEAPDTQYF
TGCGCCAGCAGCTTGGAGGCCCCAGATACGCAGTATTTT
>TRBV10-3|TRBD2|TRBJ2-5|.
CAISGKLAGGQETRYF
TGTGCCATCAGTGGTAAACTAGCGGGGGGCCAAGAGACCCGGTACTTC
>TRBV6-2/TRBV6-3|.|TRBJ1-1|.
CASMGSVLYGEAFF
TGTGCCAGCATGGGAAGCGTCTTGTATGGAGAAGCTTTCTTT
>TRBV24-1|TRBD2|TRBJ2-7|.
CATGGGGPFYNEQYF
TGTGCCACCGGGGGCGGGGGGCCTTTCTACAATGAGCAGTACTTC
>TRBV12-3/TRBV12-4|.|TRBJ2-3|once
CASRVGGTDTQYF
TGTGCCAGCCGTGTCGGGGGCACAGATACGCAGTATTTT
>TRBV9|TRBD1|TRBJ2-1|.
CASSVDRGRNEQFF
TGTGCCAGCAGCGTGGACAGGGGGCGGAATGAGCAGTTCTTC
>TRBV3-1|.|TRBJ2-7|few
CASSQGTLNSDEQYF
TGTGCCAGCAGCCAAGGGACCCTCAACAGCGATGAGCAGTACTTC
>TRBV24-1|.|TRBJ2-1|.
CATSDLSSDSISYNEQFF
TGTGCCACCAGTGATTTGTCCTCGGACAGCATTTCCTACAATGAGCAGTTCTTC
>TRBV6-5|.|TRBJ2-7|.
CASSYSGGGFHEQYF
TGTGCCAGCAGTTACTCGGGGGGGGGCTTTCACGAGCAGTACTTC
>TRBV15|TRBD2|TRBJ2-1|.
CATSGTSGASYNEQFF
TGTGCCACCAGCGGAACTAGCGGGGCCTCTTACAATGAGCAGTTCTTC
>TRBV5-1|.|TRBJ1-6|few
CATKTGNNSPLHF
TGCGCCACCAAGACAGGAAATAATTCACCCCTCCACTTT
>TRBV4-2|TRBD2|TRBJ2-3|few
CASSQDSAGVGADTQYF
TGTGCCAGCAGCCAAGATTCTGCGGGGGTAGGGGCAGATACGCAGTATTTT
>TRBV7-2|.|TRBJ2-7|.
CASSLPWDSYEQYF
TGTGCCAGCAGCTTACCGTGGGATTCCTACGAGCAGTACTTC
>TRBV6-6|.|TRBJ2-3|.
CATELITDTQYF
TGTGCGACCGAACTAATCACAGATACGCAGTATTTT
>TRBV6-1|.|TRBJ2-7|.
CASSEGGDSYEQYF
TGTGCCAGCAGTGAAGGGGGGGACTCCTACGAGCAGTACTTC
>TRBV12-3/TRBV12-4|.|TRBJ1-4|.
CASSFGGLAATNEKLFF
TGTGCCAGCAGTTTCGGCGGTTTGGCTGCAACTAATGAAAAACTGTTTTTT
>TRBV4-1|.|TRBJ2-1|.
CASSSGGPTNEQFF
TGCGCCAGCAGTTCCGGGGGGCCTACCAATGAGCAGTTCTTC
>TRBV28|.|TRBJ1-6|few
CASGTNGGKSPLHF
TGTGCCAGCGGGACAAACGGGGGGAAATCACCCCTCCACTTT
>TRBV29-1|.|TRBJ2-5|.
CGSSRDPYGTQYF
TGTGGTTCTAGCCGAGACCCTTATGGGACCCAGTACTTC
>TRBV3-1|TRBD1|TRBJ1-2|.
CASSLPSGTGVYTF
TGTGCCAGCAGCCTCCCCTCCGGGACAGGAGTGTACACCTTC
>TRBV28|TRBD1|TRBJ1-4|few
CASSSTGTGFEKLFF
TGTGCCAGCAGTTCTACCGGGACAGGGTTTGAAAAACTGTTTTTT
>TRBV5-1|.|TRBJ2-7|.
CASSPDRKGFGEQYF
TGCGCCAGCAGCCCTGACAGGAAAGGCTTCGGCGAGCAGTACTTC
>TRBV6-5|.|TRBJ2-6|.
CASSYDRSGANVLTF
TGTGCCAGCAGTTACGATCGCTCTGGGGCCAACGTCCTGACTTTC
>TRBV20-1|.|TRBJ2-3|.
CSALKSGSTDTQYF
TGCAGTGCGCTCAAGTCAGGAAGCACAGATACGCAGTATTTT
>TRBV7-9|.|TRBJ2-6|many
CASSLDLSGANVLTF
TGTGCCAGCAGCTTAGACCTTTCCGGGGCCAACGTCCTGACTTTC
>TRBV27|.|TRBJ2-1|.
CASSLGGRMGNEQFF
TGTGCCAGCAGTTTAGGGGGGCGAATGGGCAATGAGCAGTTCTTC
>TRBV2|.|TRBJ2-6|.
CASSERGHSAGANVLTF
TGTGCCAGCAGTGAACGGGGGCATAGTGCTGGGGCCAACGTCCTGACTTTC
>TRBV5-1|TRBD2|TRBJ2-3|many
CASSLGRGADTQYF
TGCGCCAGCAGCTTAGGGAGGGGCGCAGATACGCAGTATTTT
>TRBV29-1|TRBD2|TRBJ2-6|.
CSVALGGGSGANVLTF
TGCAGCGTTGCCCTTGGGGGGGGCTCTGGGGCCAACGTCCTGACTTTC
>TRBV6-6|.|TRBJ1-6|.
CASSYSGGYNSPLHF
TGTGCCAGCAGTTACTCGGGGGGATATAATTCACCCCTCCACTTT
>TRBV7-2|TRBD1|TRBJ2-3|.
CASSAQGARDTQYF
TGTGCCAGCAGCGCACAGGGGGCGAGGGATACGCAGTATTTT
>TRBV20-1|.|TRBJ2-3|.
CSARGGADPHTQYF
TGCAGTGCTAGAGGCGGCGCCGACCCCCATACGCAGTATTTT
>TRBV5-1|.|TRBJ1-2|.
CASSFGLARPNSSNYGYTF
TGCGCCAGCAGCTTTGGACTCGCCCGCCCTAATAGTTCTAACTATGGCTACACCTTC
>TRBV4-1|.|TRBJ2-3|.
CASSQETTRASTDTQYF
TGCGCCAGCAGCCAAGAAACAACCAGGGCTAGCACAGATACGCAGTATTTT
>TRBV5-1|.|TRBJ2-3|few
CASSLDSSRTDTQYF
TGCGCCAGCAGCTTGGATAGCAGCCGCACAGATACGCAGTATTTT
>TRBV20-1|.|TRBJ2-1|many
CSARPSLASHNEQFF
TGCAGTGCTAGACCCTCTCTAGCGTCCCACAATGAGCAGTTCTTC
>TRBV18|.|TRBJ1-2|.
CASSPPQHYGYTF
TGTGCCAGCTCACCACCACAGCACTATGGCTACACCTTC
>TRBV4-2|.|TRBJ1-1|.
CASSTPGAPNTEAFF
TGTGCCAGCAGCACACCGGGGGCCCCCAACACTGAAGCTTTCTTT
>TRBV28|.|TRBJ2-7|few
CASSPPGQSSSYEQYF
TGTGCCAGCAGTCCTCCAGGACAGTCGAGCTCCTACGAGCAGTACTTC
>TRBV20-1|TRBD2|TRBJ2-3|.
CSARPIQRGSADTQYF
TGCAGTGCTAGGCCCATCCAGCGGGGGAGCGCAGATACGCAGTATTTT
>TRBV5-1|.|TRBJ1-2|.
CASSPEQGNYGYTF
TGCGCCAGCAGCCCCGAACAGGGAAACTATGGCTACACCTTC